This T cell receptor beta chain was documented in a study of Graves' ophthalmopathy and Graves' hyperthyroidism. Germline-derived CDR1 and CDR2 are SGHTA and FQGNSA. V lost 5 bases to trimming and J lost 0 bases, with 14 bases between them. This CDR3 region has 16 residues. Certain patients, namely those with other autoimmune diseases, uncontrolled infections, pregnancy or lactation, were excluded. Clinicians diagnosed using symptoms, serum thyroxine, TRAb, thyroid ultrasound and orbital computed tomography. This clonotype came up a few times. Amplification targeted the TCR beta CDR3 regions, with RNA transcripts as the source material. Amplification began with first-round RT-PCR using HTBI primers, then second-round multiplex PCR was performed. MiXCR, applied by TCRdb to the multiplex PCR reads, yields one record per CDR3 protein. This table holds roughly 600,000 distinct CDR3 sequences, approximately 37% found once.

This chain joins TRBV7-2 and TRBJ1-3; D might be TRBD1 (5 bases). Sequencing was carried out using peripheral blood or thyroid tissue (not recorded which). This receptor was taken from an adult man with Graves' hyperthyroidism. CDR3: CASSRLAGGSGNTIYF. CDR3 coding DNA: TGTGCCAGCAGCCGCCTGGCCGGGGGCTCTGGAAACACCATATATTTT.